This T cell receptor (beta chain) emerged from a study of T-cell reconstitution after alpha-beta-depleted transplantation in children. Unique molecular identifiers were incorporated during preparation of the TCRbeta library. TCRdb reanalysed the PCR reads using MiXCR and keeps one entry per CDR3 protein. The table shows roughly 190,000 distinct CDR3 sequences, with roughly 14% occurring only once. In its sample, this clonotype was seen many times. This CDR3 contains 11 residues. The V gene lost 6 bases and the J gene lost 6 bases, with 9 bases spanning the gap. Germline CDR1 DFQATT, CDR2 SNEGSKA (reference sequence).

This TCR was recovered from a human donor who donated a stem cell graft to a child with acute lymphoblastic leukemia. The chain links TRBV20-1 to TRBJ2-4; maybe TRBD2 (6 bases). This sample comprised PBMCs from the stem cell graft donor, obtained from the stem cell graft. CDR3 sequence (DNA): TGCAGTGCGCGGGATGCAAACATTCAGTACTTC. It codes for CSARDANIQYF.